This T cell receptor beta chain was retrieved from a study of T cells after yellow fever vaccination. Germline V lookup: CDR1 SGHRS, CDR2 YFSETQ. The germline V and J ends were trimmed by 0 bases and 3 bases, with 18 bases remaining between them. CDR3 length equals 17 residues. The study, taken as a whole, reports: Relatively few clonotypes were ones that appeared in both CD4 and CD8 compartments. Primary-vaccination clones mostly resurfaced post-booster (around 96% CD4, roughly 90% CD8).

As concerns this clonotype: The antigen is not known.

The 5'RACE template-switching step produced TCR cDNA and added a universal primer site and UMIs. TCRdb called the 5' RACE reads again in MiXCR, with one record for every CDR3 protein. The data show 120,000 or so distinct CDR3 sequences, around 15% seen once. This TCR came from a young man who received the YFV17D yellow fever vaccine. The chain is built from TRBV5-1 and TRBJ1-1; D remains ambiguous. The specimen was CD8+ T cells sorted from PBMCs, collected 5 days after the yellow fever booster vaccination. The DNA for the CDR3 is TGCGCCAGCAGCTTGGGACGAAACAAGGGATTTTACACTGAAGCTTTCTTT. The encoded protein is CASSLGRNKGFYTEAFF.